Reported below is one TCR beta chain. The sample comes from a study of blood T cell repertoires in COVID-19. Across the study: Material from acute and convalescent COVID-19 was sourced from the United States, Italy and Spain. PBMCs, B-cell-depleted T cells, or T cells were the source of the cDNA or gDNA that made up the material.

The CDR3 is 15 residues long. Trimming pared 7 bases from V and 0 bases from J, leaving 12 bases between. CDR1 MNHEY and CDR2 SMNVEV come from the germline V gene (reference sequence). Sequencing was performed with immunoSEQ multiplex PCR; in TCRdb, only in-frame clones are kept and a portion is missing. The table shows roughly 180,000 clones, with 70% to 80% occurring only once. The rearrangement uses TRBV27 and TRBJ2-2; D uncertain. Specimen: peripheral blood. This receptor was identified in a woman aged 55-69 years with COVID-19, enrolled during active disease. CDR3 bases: TGTGCCAGCAAGACCCAACGGGCGAACACCGGGGAGCTGTTTTTT. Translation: CASKTQRANTGELFF.